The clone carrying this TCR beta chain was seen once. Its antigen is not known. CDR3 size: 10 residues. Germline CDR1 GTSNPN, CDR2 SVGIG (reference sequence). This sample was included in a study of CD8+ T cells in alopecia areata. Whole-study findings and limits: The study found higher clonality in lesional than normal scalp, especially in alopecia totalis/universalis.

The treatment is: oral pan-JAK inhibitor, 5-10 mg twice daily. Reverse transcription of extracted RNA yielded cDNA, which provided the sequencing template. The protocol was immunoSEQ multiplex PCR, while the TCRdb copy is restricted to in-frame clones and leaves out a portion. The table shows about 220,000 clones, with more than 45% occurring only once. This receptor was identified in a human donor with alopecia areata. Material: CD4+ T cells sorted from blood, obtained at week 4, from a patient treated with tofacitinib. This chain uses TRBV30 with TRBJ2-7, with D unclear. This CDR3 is CGRDSYEQYF. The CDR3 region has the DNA TGTGGTAGGGACTCCTACGAGCAGTACTTC.